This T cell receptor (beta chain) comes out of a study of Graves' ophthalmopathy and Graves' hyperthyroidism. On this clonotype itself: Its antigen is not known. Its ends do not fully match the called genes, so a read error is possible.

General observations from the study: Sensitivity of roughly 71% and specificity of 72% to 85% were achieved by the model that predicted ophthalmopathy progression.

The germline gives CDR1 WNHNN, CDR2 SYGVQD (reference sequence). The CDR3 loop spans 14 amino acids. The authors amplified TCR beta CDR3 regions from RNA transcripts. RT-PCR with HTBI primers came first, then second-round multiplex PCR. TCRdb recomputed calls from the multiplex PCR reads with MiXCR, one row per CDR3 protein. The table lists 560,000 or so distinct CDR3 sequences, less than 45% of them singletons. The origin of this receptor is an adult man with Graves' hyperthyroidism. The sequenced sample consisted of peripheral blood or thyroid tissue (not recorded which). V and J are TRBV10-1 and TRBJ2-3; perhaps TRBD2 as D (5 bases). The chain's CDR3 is CAIGGRTSTDTQYF. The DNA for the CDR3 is TGTGCCATCGGAGGCAGAACTAGCACAGATACGCAGTATTTT.